The 21 T cell receptor beta chains below all came from one sample that was sequenced in a study of cytomegalovirus exposure and HLA in healthy donors (dated by TCRdb to 2017 to 2019). The library was obtained by the immunoSEQ multiplex PCR assay. The multiplex PCR relied on a mix of 60 forward primers for TCR Vbeta segments and 13 reverse primers for TCR Jbeta segments. TCRdb retrieved this table from immuneACCESS and kept in-frame rearrangements only. Not all clones are present; in checked studies, unresolved V genes account for under half, and no reason is known for the remainder. Counted in this sample were 150,000 or so clones; around four fifths of them appeared once. Roughly 2.1% of the sample comes from the top ten. The material sequenced was PBMCs. These receptors all come from a man aged 18 to 29 in good health and CMV-seronegative.

This clone turned up a few times. The chain links TRBV18 to TRBJ2-5; 13 nucleotides align to TRBD2. The J call may be wrong; the DNA end is better matched by TRBJ2-7. The CDR3 runs 15 residues. CDR1 is KGHSH, CDR2 LQKENI, per germline. As DNA, the CDR3 is TGTGCCAGCTCACCCGGGACTAGCGGGATCTACGAGCAGTACTTC. This translates into CASSPGTSGIYEQYF.

The chain couples TRBV7-2 to TRBJ2-3; 11 bases match TRBD2. CDR3 length: 14 amino acids. Per the germline V gene, CDR1 is SGHTA and CDR2 is FQGNSA. V lost 5 bases, J lost 4 bases, and 2 bases stayed unmatched. CDR3 bases: TGTGCCAGCAGCCTACTAGCGGGAGCAGATACGCAGTATTTT. Translation gives CASSLLAGADTQYF.

V usage is TRBV7-3 and J usage is TRBJ2-7, with a weak D call TRBD2 (7 bases). Per the germline V gene, CDR1 is SGHTA and CDR2 is FQGTGA. V was cut by 8 bases and J by 6 bases, with 17 bases left in between. This CDR3 is 13 amino acids long. The CDR3 nucleotides read TGTGCCAGCGGGGGAGGGGGTCTTAGCGAGCAGTACTTC. Its translation is CASGGGGLSEQYF.

This clone was seen a single time. The genes are TRBV4-1 and TRBJ2-2, with a tentative D call TRBD1 (5 bases). Germline V lookup: CDR1 MGHRA, CDR2 YSYEKL. Trimming removed 4 bases from V and 5 bases from J, with 20 bases in between. This CDR3 is built from 17 residues. CDR3 sequence reads: CASSPVPDTARTGELFF. Here the CDR3 DNA reads TGCGCCAGCAGCCCGGTGCCGGACACGGCGAGGACCGGGGAGCTGTTTTTT.

The chain employs TRBV2 and TRBJ2-7, with D possibly matching TRBD2 (6 bases). The V gene's germline CDR1 is SNHLY and CDR2 FYNNEI. The CDR3 extends over 16 amino acids. V was cut by 6 bases and J by 1 base, with 19 bases left in between. CDR3 nucleotides: TGTGCCAGCAGCGCCGAGGAGGGGCTACTTTCCTACGAGCAGTACTTC. Translation gives CASSAEEGLLSYEQYF.

This rearrangement joins TRBV27 to TRBJ2-3, with TRBD1 matching over 10 bases. The CDR3 totals 17 residues. Germline V CDR1 and CDR2: MNHEY, SMNVEV (reference sequence). Trimming cost V 5 bases and J 0 bases; bases outside gene matches: 8. The CDR3: CASSPPGQGRSTDTQYF. In DNA, the CDR3 is TGTGCCAGCAGTCCTCCGGGACAGGGGCGAAGCACAGATACGCAGTATTTT.

This rearrangement joins TRBV6-4 to TRBJ2-3; a weak D match, TRBD2 (6 bases). V was cut by 5 bases and J by 5 bases, with 14 bases left in between. The CDR3 runs to 14 residues. Germline loops: CDR1 MRHNA, CDR2 SNTAGT. The CDR3 is CASSPGATGDTQYF. CDR3 in DNA: TGTGCCAGCAGTCCGGGAGCGACCGGAGATACGCAGTATTTT.

The gene calls are TRBV5-1 and TRBJ1-2; TRBD1 matches 9 bases. The junction had 9 bases not matched to a gene; V was cut back by 3 bases and J by 6 bases. The length of the CDR3 is 15 residues. The germline V gene encodes CDR1 SGHRS and CDR2 YFSETQ. CDR3 DNA sequence: TGCGCCAGCAGCTCGGTGGGACAGGGCCCCGATGGCTACACCTTC. This translates into CASSSVGQGPDGYTF.

J is TRBJ2-2 and V is TRBV7-9; D perhaps matches TRBD2 (5 bases). There are 15 residues in the CDR3. Germline V gene lookup returns CDR1 SEHNR and CDR2 FQNEAQ (reference sequence). Trimming cost V 5 bases and J 1 base, with 11 bases left between them. CDR3 loop: CASSPLRENTGELFF. The CDR3 DNA follows: TGTGCCAGCAGCCCTTTGAGGGAGAACACCGGGGAGCTGTTTTTT.

The chain joins TRBV28 to TRBJ2-7, with a weak D call TRBD2 (5 bases). CDR3 size: 13 residues. The V gene lost 4 bases and the J gene lost 7 bases, with 14 bases spanning the gap. Germline V gene data show CDR1 as MDHEN and CDR2 as SYDVKM. This CDR3 is CASSSLAAGEQYF. The DNA for the CDR3 is TGTGCCAGCAGTTCGCTAGCCGCGGGTGAGCAGTACTTC.

This sequence joins TRBV5-1 and TRBJ2-2; D unclear. The CDR3 runs 12 residues. Germline loops: CDR1 SGHRS, CDR2 YFSETQ. V gave up 4 bases and J gave up 5 bases, with 6 bases separating them. CDR3 loop: CASSHSTGELFF. The CDR3 DNA is TGCGCCAGCAGCCACTCAACCGGGGAGCTGTTTTTT. Looking up the rest from reference TRBV5-1 and TRBJ2-2 gives the full variable domain: KAGVTQTPRYLIKTRGQQVTLSCSPISGHRSVSWYQQTPGQGLQFLFEYFSETQRNKGNFPGRFSGRQFSNSRSEMNVSTLELGDSALYLCASSHSTGELFFGEGSRLTVL.

The V call is TRBV5-1, the J call TRBJ2-1, with D perhaps TRBD2 (5 bases). The CDR3 length is 12 residues. The V end lost 0 bases, the J end lost 9 bases, and 7 bases lay between the germline ends. CDR1 SGHRS and CDR2 YFSETQ come from the germline V gene. In DNA, the CDR3 is TGCGCCAGCAGCTTGGGAGGGCTTGAGCAGTTCTTC. Translating gives CASSLGGLEQFF.

The CDR3: CASSPTGPLAKNIQYF. In nucleotides, the CDR3 is TGTGCCAGCTCACCGACAGGACCCCTAGCCAAAAACATTCAGTACTTC. This chain connects TRBV18 to TRBJ2-4; D perhaps matches TRBD1 (6 bases). V was shortened by 3 bases and J by 0 bases, with 12 bases between the two germline ends. CDR1 and CDR2 (germline): KGHSH, LQKENI. This CDR3 contains 16 residues.

This clone was recorded a few times. The gene calls are TRBV2 and TRBJ2-1, with 13 bases fitting TRBD2. This CDR3 is built from 16 residues. After removal of 7 bases from V and 2 bases from J, the junction contained 5 bases not matched to a gene. Germline V gene sequence: CDR1 SNHLY, CDR2 FYNNEI. The CDR3 DNA is TGTGCCAGCAACGGAGGACTAGCGGGAGCCTACAATGAGCAGTTCTTC. The encoded protein is CASNGGLAGAYNEQFF. The variable domain in full, completed from reference TRBV2 and TRBJ2-1, reads EPEVTQTPSHQVTQMGQEVILRCVPISNHLYFYWYRQILGQKVEFLVSFYNNEISEKSEIFDDQFSVERPDGSNFTLKIRSTKLEDSAMYFCASNGGLAGAYNEQFFGPGTRLTVL.

This chain joins TRBV7-9 and TRBJ1-2, with a weak D call TRBD1 (5 bases). V was shortened by 0 bases and J by 4 bases, with 12 bases between the two germline ends. CDR1 is SEHNR, CDR2 FQNEAQ, per germline (reference sequence). This CDR3 has 15 residues. CDR3: CASSLAQTAPYGYTF. DNA for the CDR3: TGTGCCAGCAGCTTAGCGCAGACAGCGCCCTATGGCTACACCTTC.

The chain uses TRBV6-6 and TRBJ2-2; TRBD1 agrees at 7 bases. Germline lookup yields CDR1 MNHNY and CDR2 SVGAGI (reference sequence). The CDR3 extends over 13 amino acids. Trimming cost V 8 bases and J 4 bases; bases outside gene matches: 4. DNA for the CDR3: TGTGCCAGCGGACAGGACGGCACCGGGGAGCTGTTTTTT. Protein product: CASGQDGTGELFF.

This chain links TRBV7-9 with TRBJ1-5; D is ambiguous. Germline loops: CDR1 SEHNR, CDR2 FQNEAQ (reference sequence). V lost 4 bases and J 6 bases, leaving 7 bases between the germline ends. The CDR3 length is 12 residues. CDR3 protein: CASSSLGQPQHF. In DNA form, the CDR3 reads TGTGCCAGCAGCTCACTAGGTCAGCCCCAGCATTTT.

The chain couples TRBV9 to TRBJ2-1, with 7 positions matching TRBD2. The CDR3 spans 15 residues. The germline CDR1 and CDR2 sequences are SGDLS and YYNGEE. V was clipped by 0 bases and J by 2 bases; unmatched bases: 2. As DNA, the CDR3 is TGTGCCAGCAGCGTAGTGGGGAGGGCCTACAATGAGCAGTTCTTC. Protein: CASSVVGRAYNEQFF.

The gene calls are TRBV7-8 and TRBJ2-7; 10 positions match TRBD2. CDR3 length: 18 amino acids. Germline-derived CDR1 and CDR2 are SGHVS and FQNEAQ. The ends lost 4 bases at V and 6 bases at J; junction bases unmatched: 18. This CDR3 is CASSSRGGLAGVPIEQYF. Here the CDR3 DNA reads TGTGCCAGCAGCTCGAGGGGGGGGCTAGCGGGAGTCCCTATCGAGCAGTACTTC.

The chain links TRBV28 to TRBJ2-7; no clear D. Germline CDR1 reads MDHEN; CDR2 reads SYDVKM. Trimming stripped 7 bases from V and 2 bases from J, with 9 bases between. The CDR3 covers 12 residues. This chain's CDR3 is CASNDSAYEQYF. In DNA form, the CDR3 reads TGTGCCAGCAATGACTCCGCCTACGAGCAGTACTTC.

A single count supports this clone. The genes are TRBV6-5 and TRBJ1-1; TRBD1 is a possible D gene (6 bases). This CDR3 is 14 amino acids long. Per germline, CDR1 MNHEY and CDR2 SVGAGI. V gave up 6 bases and J gave up 6 bases, with 17 bases separating them. DNA of the CDR3: TGTGCCAGCAGCTTACATCGGACAGCCTCTGAAGCTTTCTTT. This translates into CASSLHRTASEAFF.